The 11 T cell receptor beta chains listed next were all sequenced from one sample in a study of blood T cells in healthy people across ages. For the second PCR, which ran for roughly 6 to 12 cycles, a sample-barcoded 5' primer and a J-beta primer mix were used. MiXCR, run by TCRdb on the 5' RACE reads, gives a single entry per CDR3 protein. The sample contains 1.5 million to 2 million distinct CDR3 sequences, 34% of which appear only once. Sequenced input: blood. These receptors were obtained from a woman in her twenties or thirties in good health.

The chain uses TRBV5-1 and TRBJ2-3, with a weak D call TRBD2 (5 bases). This CDR3 has 16 residues. V was clipped by 4 bases and J by 2 bases, with 17 bases between them. CDR1 and CDR2 (germline): SGHRS, YFSETQ. The CDR3 DNA follows: TGCGCCAGCAGCCCCTCCCGAGCGGACCACACAGATACGCAGTATTTT. It specifies CASSPSRADHTDTQYF. Variable domain in full (rest from reference TRBV5-1 and TRBJ2-3): KAGVTQTPRYLIKTRGQQVTLSCSPISGHRSVSWYQQTPGQGLQFLFEYFSETQRNKGNFPGRFSGRQFSNSRSEMNVSTLELGDSALYLCASSPSRADHTDTQYFGPGTRLTVL.

To note about this clonotype: An end of the junction does not agree with germline; a read error may underlie this. The V call is TRBV12-3 or TRBV12-4, the J call TRBJ2-3; the D gene is possibly TRBD2 (6 bases). The CDR3 is made up of 16 amino acids. This chain's CDR3 is CASSASASVRADTEYF. The CDR3 DNA reads TGTGCCAGCAGCGCCTCAGCTAGCGTGAGAGCAGATACGGAGTATTTT.

Notes on this clonotype: Its ends do not fully match the called genes, so a read error is possible. V is TRBV5-4 and J is TRBJ2-1; D perhaps matches TRBD2 (5 bases). The CDR3 is made up of 14 amino acids. Germline CDR1 is SGHNT and CDR2 is YYREEE (reference sequence). The CDR3 loop reads CASSPDFITTEQSF. CDR3 sequence (DNA): TGTGCCAGCAGCCCGGACTTTATAACAACCGAGCAGTCCTTC.

In its sample, this clonotype was seen a few times. The chain carries TRBV27 and TRBJ1-2; TRBD1 might be the D (6 bases). This CDR3 comprises 15 residues. V lost 7 bases to trimming and J lost 6 bases, with 21 bases between them. Germline V gene lookup returns CDR1 MNHEY and CDR2 SMNVEV (reference sequence). Written as DNA, the CDR3 is TGTGCCAGCAACCTTGGGATGAGAGGGGGGGATGGCTACACCTTC. Translation: CASNLGMRGGDGYTF.

This rearrangement joins TRBV2 to TRBJ1-5; no definite D call. Deletions cut 7 bases from V and 3 bases from J, with 13 bases between. Per germline, CDR1 SNHLY and CDR2 FYNNEI. CDR3 length: 14 residues. CDR3 residues: CASNLRGDNQPQHF. The CDR3 bases are TGTGCCAGCAATCTTCGTGGGGACAATCAGCCCCAGCATTTT. Full variable domain (remainder filled in from reference TRBV2 and TRBJ1-5): EPEVTQTPSHQVTQMGQEVILRCVPISNHLYFYWYRQILGQKVEFLVSFYNNEISEKSEIFDDQFSVERPDGSNFTLKIRSTKLEDSAMYFCASNLRGDNQPQHFGDGTRLSIL.

The table lists this clonotype with many counts. The genes are TRBV20-1 and TRBJ2-5; D gene unclear. Germline V gene lookup returns CDR1 DFQATT and CDR2 SNEGSKA (reference sequence). V dropped 6 bases and J dropped 4 bases, with 18 bases sitting between them. There are 14 residues in the CDR3. The CDR3 coding sequence is TGCAGTGCCCAGGTCCAGGTTAGAGGAGAGACCCAGTACTTC. This codes for CSAQVQVRGETQYF.

As concerns this clonotype: The junction and the germline gene differ at one end; a read error may be behind it. The chain joins TRBV25-1 to TRBJ2-2; tentatively, D is TRBD1 (6 bases). CDR1 is MGHDK and CDR2 is SYGVNS in the germline V gene. The CDR3 is 17 residues long. CDR3 coding DNA: TGTGCCAGCAGCGAATCGGGACAAACGGAGAACACCGGGGAGCTGTTTTTT. Residues: CASSESGQTENTGELFF.

There are many counts of this clonotype. This chain uses TRBV4-1 with TRBJ2-1; D unresolved. V was cut by 1 base and J by 8 bases, with 3 bases left in between. CDR1 MGHRA and CDR2 YSYEKL come from the germline V gene. CDR3 length equals 11 residues. CDR3 sequence: CASSQGDEQFF. For the CDR3, the DNA is TGCGCCAGCAGCCAAGGGGATGAGCAGTTCTTC.

J is TRBJ2-7 and V is TRBV3-1; 11 bases map to TRBD2. Per the germline V gene, CDR1 is LGHDT and CDR2 is YNNKEL (reference sequence). V trimming: 2 bases; J trimming: 4 bases; junction bases outside the gene matches: 16. CDR3 length: 19 amino acids. CDR3 DNA sequence: TGTGCCAGCAGCCAACCAACAGCTCTGGGACTAGCGGAAAAGTACGAGCAGTACTTC. Residues: CASSQPTALGLAEKYEQYF.

V is TRBV7-6 and J is TRBJ2-1; no firm D call. V was pared by 1 base and J by 8 bases, with 6 bases between. Germline CDR1 and CDR2: SGHVS and FNYEAQ. The CDR3 spans 12 residues. CDR3 sequence (DNA): TGTGCCAGCAGCTTAGAGGGCCATGAGCAGTTCTTC. This encodes CASSLEGHEQFF.

This clonotype was counted a few times. The rearrangement joins TRBV28 to TRBJ2-1, with 7 bases identical to TRBD2. The ends lost 6 bases at V and 0 bases at J; junction bases unmatched: 5. The CDR3 length is 15 residues. Germline V lookup: CDR1 MDHEN, CDR2 SYDVKM. In DNA, the CDR3 is TGTGCCAGCAGAGGGAGGGAGAGCTCCTACAATGAGCAGTTCTTC. Translation gives CASRGRESSYNEQFF.